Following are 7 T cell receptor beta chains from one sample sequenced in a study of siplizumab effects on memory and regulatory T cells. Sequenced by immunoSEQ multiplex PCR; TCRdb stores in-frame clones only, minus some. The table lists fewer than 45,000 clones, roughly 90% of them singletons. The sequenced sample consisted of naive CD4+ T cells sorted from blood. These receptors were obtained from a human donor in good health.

CDR3 coding DNA: TGCGCCAGCAGCTTGGGGACTTTCGCCTACGAGCAGTACTTC. It translates to CASSLGTFAYEQYF. V usage is TRBV5-1 and J usage is TRBJ2-7, with D perhaps TRBD2 (5 bases). The length of the CDR3 is 14 residues. V dropped 0 bases and J dropped 2 bases, with 9 bases sitting between them. Germline values: CDR1 SGHRS, CDR2 YFSETQ.

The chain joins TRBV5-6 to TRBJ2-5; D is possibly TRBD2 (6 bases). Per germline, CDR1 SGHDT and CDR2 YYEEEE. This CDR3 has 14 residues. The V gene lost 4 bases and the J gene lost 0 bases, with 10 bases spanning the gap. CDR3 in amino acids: CASSTGRYQETQYF. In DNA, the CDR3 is TGTGCCAGCAGCACGGGGAGGTACCAAGAGACCCAGTACTTC.

The CDR3 region is CASSFGTQSLREQYF. The CDR3 DNA reads as TGTGCCAGCAGCTTTGGGACGCAATCCCTACGAGAGCAGTACTTC. The V and J genes are TRBV5-4 and TRBJ2-7; D is possibly TRBD1 or TRBD2 (5 bases each). The CDR3 has 15 amino acids. Germline assignment: CDR1 SGHNT and CDR2 YYREEE (reference sequence). Trimming removed 2 bases at V and 7 bases at J, with 19 bases between.

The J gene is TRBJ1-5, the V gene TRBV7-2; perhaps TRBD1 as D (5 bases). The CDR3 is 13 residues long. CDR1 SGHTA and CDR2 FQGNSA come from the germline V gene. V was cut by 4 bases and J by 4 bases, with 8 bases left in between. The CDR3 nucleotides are TGTGCCAGCAGCTCAGACAGAAATCAGCCCCAGCATTTT. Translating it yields CASSSDRNQPQHF.

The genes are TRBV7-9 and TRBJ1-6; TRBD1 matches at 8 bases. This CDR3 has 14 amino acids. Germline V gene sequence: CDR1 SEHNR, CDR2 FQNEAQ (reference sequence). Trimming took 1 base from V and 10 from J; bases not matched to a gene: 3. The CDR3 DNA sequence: TGTGCCAGCAGCTTAGAACAGGGGGGCTCACCCCTCCACTTT. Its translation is CASSLEQGGSPLHF.

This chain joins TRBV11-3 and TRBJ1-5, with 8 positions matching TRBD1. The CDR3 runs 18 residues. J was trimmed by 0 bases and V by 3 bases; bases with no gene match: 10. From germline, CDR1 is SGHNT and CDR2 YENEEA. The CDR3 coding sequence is TGTGCCAGCAGCTTTTGGACAGGGATGATTCATAGCAATCAGCCCCAGCATTTT. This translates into CASSFWTGMIHSNQPQHF.

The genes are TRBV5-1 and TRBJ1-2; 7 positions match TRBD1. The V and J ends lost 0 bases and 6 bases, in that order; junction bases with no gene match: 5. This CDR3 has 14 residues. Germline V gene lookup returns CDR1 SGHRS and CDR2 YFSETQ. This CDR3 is CASSLDRGLDGYTF. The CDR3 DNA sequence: TGCGCCAGCAGCTTGGACAGGGGCCTCGATGGCTACACCTTC.